Listed below are T cell receptor beta chains from one sample, sequenced in a study of glioma-infiltrating T cells. TCRdb re-analysed the multiplex PCR reads in MiXCR, keeping a single row per CDR3 protein. The table has about 410,000 distinct CDR3 sequences, less than 50% seen once. Material for sequencing was glioma tissue, nonneoplastic brain tissue, or PBMCs (not recorded which). These receptors came from a human donor with low-grade glioma or glioblastoma, undergoing nonglioma brain surgery, or in good health (not recorded which). The CDR3 runs from the conserved cysteine through the conserved F or W. D genes are given only for firm matches. Size is omitted from some rows. Given values are once, few, many or a class for expanded clones.

cdr3_length clone_size j_call d_call v_call cdr3_aa cdr3_nt
15 many TRBJ1-5 - TRBV27 CASSFTEYSNQPQHF TGTGCCAGCAGTTTCACAGAGTATAGCAATCAGCCCCAGCATTTT
14 - TRBJ2-7 TRBD1 TRBV7-9 CASSLEQGMYEQYF TGTGCCAGCAGCTTAGAACAGGGGATGTACGAGCAGTACTTC
13 - TRBJ2-1 - TRBV27 CASSRTGLHERYF TGTGCCAGCAGTAGAACAGGGTTGCACGAGCGGTACTTC
18 - TRBJ2-1 - TRBV28 CASSQPAEGRLRHNEQFF TGTGCCAGCAGCCAACCGGCGGAAGGGAGACTCAGGCACAATGAGCAGTTCTTC
13 - TRBJ1-1 - TRBV7-2 CASSLRGTTEAFF TGTGCCAGCAGCTTGAGGGGTACCACTGAAGCTTTCTTT
16 - TRBJ2-1 TRBD1 TRBV4-1 CASSQGTGGIYNEQFF TGCGCCAGCAGCCAAGGGACAGGGGGGATATACAATGAGCAGTTCTTC
12 - TRBJ1-2 - TRBV3-1 CATTGGDYGYTF TGTGCCACGACCGGGGGGGACTATGGCTACACCTTC
14 few TRBJ2-7 - TRBV29-1 CSVFGGPSSYEQYF TGCAGCGTTTTCGGCGGGCCGAGCTCCTACGAGCAGTACTTC
15 few TRBJ1-6 TRBD1 TRBV14 CASSQERDSYSPLHF TGTGCCAGCAGCCAAGAACGGGACAGCTATTCACCCCTCCACTTT
16 medium-sized TRBJ2-1 - TRBV27 CASSLSGADSYNEQFF TGTGCCAGCAGTTTATCTGGCGCAGACTCCTACAATGAGCAGTTCTTC
13 many TRBJ1-2 TRBD1 TRBV20-1 CSARDRGENGYTF TGCAGTGCTCGGGACAGGGGGGAGAATGGCTACACCTTC
13 - TRBJ1-1 - TRBV7-9 CASHTVGNTEAFF TGTGCCAGCCATACGGTAGGGAACACTGAAGCTTTCTTT
16 - TRBJ2-7 TRBD2 TRBV28 CASSYGLAGEGREQYF TGTGCCAGCAGTTATGGCCTAGCGGGAGAAGGGCGCGAGCAGTACTTC
13 - TRBJ2-3 - TRBV29-1 CSVHMGLPDTQYF TGCAGCGTCCATATGGGGTTGCCAGATACGCAGTATTTT
13 - TRBJ2-2 - TRBV20-1 CSANPHLTGELFF TGCAGTGCTAATCCACACCTCACCGGGGAGCTGTTTTTT
14 - TRBJ2-2 - TRBV6-2/TRBV6-3 CASSSTGYTGELFF TGTGCCAGCAGTTCAACAGGGTACACCGGGGAGCTGTTTTTT
15 many TRBJ1-5 - TRBV27 CASSLLGTGTQPQHF TGTGCCAGCAGTTTACTGGGGACGGGCACTCAGCCCCAGCATTTT
16 - TRBJ2-5 - TRBV28 CASSYSSGPPRETQYF TGTGCCAGCAGTTACAGTAGCGGTCCTCCGCGAGAGACCCAGTACTTC
14 - TRBJ1-3 - TRBV12-3/TRBV12-4 CASSFGQGANTIYF TGTGCCAGCAGTTTCGGCCAGGGCGCAAACACCATATATTTT
13 many TRBJ1-1 - TRBV7-8 CASSSRGNTEAFF TGTGCCAGCAGCTCCCGGGGGAACACTGAAGCTTTCTTT
14 - TRBJ1-1 - TRBV7-2 CSSSLEVKNTEAFF TGTTCCAGCAGCTTAGAGGTCAAGAACACTGAAGCTTTCTTT
17 - TRBJ2-2 TRBD2 TRBV4-3 CASSQGLAGGYTGELFF TGCGCCAGCAGCCAAGGGCTAGCGGGAGGGTACACCGGGGAGCTGTTTTTT
13 many TRBJ1-6 - TRBV6-5 CASSYSRGSPLHF TGTGCCAGCAGTTACTCGCGAGGTTCACCCCTCCACTTT
11 - TRBJ1-5 - TRBV28 CASSFDQPQHF TGTGCCAGCAGTTTTGATCAGCCCCAGCATTTT
11 many TRBJ2-1 - TRBV20-1 CSASEYNEQFF TGCAGTGCCTCCGAGTACAATGAGCAGTTCTTC
16 many TRBJ1-5 - TRBV27 CASSGMDGGYNQPQHF TGTGCCAGCAGCGGGATGGACGGAGGATACAATCAGCCCCAGCATTTT
14 once TRBJ2-1 TRBD2 TRBV14 CASSHRLAGSGQFF TGTGCCAGCAGCCACCGACTAGCGGGATCCGGGCAGTTCTTC
12 few TRBJ2-3 - TRBV12-3/TRBV12-4 CASSLSIDTQYF TGTGCCAGCAGTTTATCGATTGATACGCAGTATTTT
13 - TRBJ2-2 - TRBV29-1 CSVLAPHTGELFF TGCAGCGTTTTGGCCCCTCACACCGGGGAGCTGTTTTTT
16 few TRBJ1-5 - TRBV2 CASSEGPVVSNQPQHF TGTGCCAGCAGTGAGGGCCCAGTGGTTAGCAATCAGCCCCAGCATTTT
12 - TRBJ1-2 - TRBV3-1 CASSQATGGYTF TGTGCCAGCAGCCAAGCTACAGGTGGCTACACCTTC
14 - TRBJ2-7 TRBD2 TRBV20-1 CSAKASGRSYEQYF TGCAGTGCTAAGGCTAGCGGGAGGTCGTACGAGCAGTACTTC
13 - TRBJ2-1 TRBD1 TRBV4-1 CASSRQGALEQFF TGCGCCAGCAGCAGACAGGGGGCGTTGGAGCAGTTCTTC
14 - TRBJ2-3 - TRBV4-1 CASSQGDRTDTQYF TGCGCCAGCAGCCAAGGCGATCGCACAGATACGCAGTATTTT
13 - TRBJ1-1 - TRBV14 CASSQYGVTEALF TGTGCCAGCAGCCAATACGGGGTTACTGAAGCTCTCTTT
15 - TRBJ1-3 - TRBV7-6 CASSFSWGRRNTIYF TGTGCCAGCAGCTTTAGTTGGGGTCGTAGAAACACCATATATTTT
13 few TRBJ2-7 - TRBV20-1 CSARAGRTYEQYF TGCAGTGCTAGGGCGGGGAGAACCTACGAGCAGTACTTC
15 - TRBJ2-1 TRBD1 TRBV6-5 CASSLDRDSYNEQFF TGTGCCAGCAGTTTAGACAGGGACTCCTACAATGAGCAGTTCTTC
16 - TRBJ2-5 - TRBV24-1 CATSDPKTGTTETQYF TGTGCCACCAGTGATCCGAAGACTGGAACGACAGAGACCCAGTACTTC
15 - TRBJ1-5 - TRBV20-1 CSAQVGGRGNQPQHF TGCAGTGCTCAGGTGGGGGGAAGGGGCAATCAGCCCCAGCATTTT
13 few TRBJ2-7 - TRBV6-2/TRBV6-3 CASSSQRNYEQYF TGTGCCAGCAGTTCACAGAGAAACTACGAGCAGTACTTC
15 many TRBJ1-1 - TRBV6-2/TRBV6-3 CASTSPGTWVAEAFF TGTGCCAGCACCTCCCCCGGGACCTGGGTAGCTGAAGCTTTCTTT